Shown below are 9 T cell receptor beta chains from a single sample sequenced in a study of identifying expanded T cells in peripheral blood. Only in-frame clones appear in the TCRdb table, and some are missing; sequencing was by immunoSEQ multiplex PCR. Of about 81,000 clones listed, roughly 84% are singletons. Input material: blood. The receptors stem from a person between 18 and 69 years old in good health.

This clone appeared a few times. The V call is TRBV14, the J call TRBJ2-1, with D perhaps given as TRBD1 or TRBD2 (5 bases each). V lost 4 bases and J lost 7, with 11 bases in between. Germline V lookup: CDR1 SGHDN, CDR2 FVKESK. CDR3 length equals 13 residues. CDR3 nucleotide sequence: TGTGCCAGCAGCCGAGGGGAGTCAAATGAGCAGTTCTTC. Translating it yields CASSRGESNEQFF.

The CDR3 is CASSPPSRGLWTQETQYF. The CDR3 DNA sequence: TGTGCCAGCAGCCCACCCTCTCGGGGCCTTTGGACGCAAGAGACCCAGTACTTC. The chain is built from TRBV28 and TRBJ2-5, with D perhaps matching TRBD1 or TRBD2 (5 bases each). The germline gives CDR1 MDHEN, CDR2 SYDVKM. The V and J ends lost 6 bases and 2 bases respectively, with 25 bases between them. The CDR3 totals 18 residues.

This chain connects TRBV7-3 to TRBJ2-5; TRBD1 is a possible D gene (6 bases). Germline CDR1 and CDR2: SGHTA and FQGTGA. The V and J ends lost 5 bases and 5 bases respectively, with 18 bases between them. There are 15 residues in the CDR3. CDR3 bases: TGTGCCAGCAGCCCATCAGGGGCCATCTACGAGACCCAGTACTTC. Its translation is CASSPSGAIYETQYF.

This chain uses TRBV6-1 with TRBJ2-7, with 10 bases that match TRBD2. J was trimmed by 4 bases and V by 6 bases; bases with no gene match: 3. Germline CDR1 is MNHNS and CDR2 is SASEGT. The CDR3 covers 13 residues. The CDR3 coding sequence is TGTGCCAGCAGCTGGACTAGCGGATACGAGCAGTACTTC. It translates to CASSWTSGYEQYF.

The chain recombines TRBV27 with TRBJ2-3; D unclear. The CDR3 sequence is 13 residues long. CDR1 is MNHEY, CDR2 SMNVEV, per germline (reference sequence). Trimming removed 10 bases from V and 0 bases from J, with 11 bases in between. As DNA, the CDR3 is TGTGCCACCTGCCCAACAAGCACAGATACGCAGTATTTT. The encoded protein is CATCPTSTDTQYF.

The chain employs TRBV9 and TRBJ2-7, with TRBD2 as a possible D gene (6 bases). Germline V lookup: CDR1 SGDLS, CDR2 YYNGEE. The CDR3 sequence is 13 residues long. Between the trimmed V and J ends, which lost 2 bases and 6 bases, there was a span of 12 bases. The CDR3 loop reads CASSVEAGGEQYF. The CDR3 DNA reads TGTGCCAGCAGCGTTGAGGCCGGGGGCGAGCAGTACTTC. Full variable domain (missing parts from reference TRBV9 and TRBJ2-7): DSGVTQTPKHLITATGQRVTLRCSPRSGDLSVYWYQQSLDQGLQFLIQYYNGEERAKGNILERFSAQQFPDLHSELNLSSLELGDSALYFCASSVEAGGEQYFGPGTRLTVT.

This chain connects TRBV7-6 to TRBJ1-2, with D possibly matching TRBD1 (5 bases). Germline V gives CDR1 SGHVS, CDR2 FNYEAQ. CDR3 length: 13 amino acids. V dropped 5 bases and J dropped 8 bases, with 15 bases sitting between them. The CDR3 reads CASSAHEGRGYTF. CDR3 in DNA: TGTGCCAGCAGCGCTCACGAGGGGAGAGGCTACACCTTC.

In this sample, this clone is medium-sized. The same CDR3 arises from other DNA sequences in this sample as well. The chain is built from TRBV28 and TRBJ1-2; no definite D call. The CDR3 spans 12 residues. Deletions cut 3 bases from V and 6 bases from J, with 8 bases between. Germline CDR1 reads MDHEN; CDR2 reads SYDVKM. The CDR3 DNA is TGTGCCAGCAGTTTGGGAGTTCATGGCTACACCTTC. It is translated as CASSLGVHGYTF.

The CDR3 DNA reads as TGTGCCAGCAGCCAGAAGGGACAGGAGTATGATCAGCAGTACTTC. Residues: CASSQKGQEYDQQYF. The genes are TRBV27 and TRBJ2-7; TRBD1 agrees at 8 bases. The CDR3 length is 15 residues. The germline CDR1 and CDR2 sequences are MNHEY and SMNVEV (reference sequence). Trimming at V came to 6 bases and at J to 8 bases, leaving 15 bases not matched to a gene.